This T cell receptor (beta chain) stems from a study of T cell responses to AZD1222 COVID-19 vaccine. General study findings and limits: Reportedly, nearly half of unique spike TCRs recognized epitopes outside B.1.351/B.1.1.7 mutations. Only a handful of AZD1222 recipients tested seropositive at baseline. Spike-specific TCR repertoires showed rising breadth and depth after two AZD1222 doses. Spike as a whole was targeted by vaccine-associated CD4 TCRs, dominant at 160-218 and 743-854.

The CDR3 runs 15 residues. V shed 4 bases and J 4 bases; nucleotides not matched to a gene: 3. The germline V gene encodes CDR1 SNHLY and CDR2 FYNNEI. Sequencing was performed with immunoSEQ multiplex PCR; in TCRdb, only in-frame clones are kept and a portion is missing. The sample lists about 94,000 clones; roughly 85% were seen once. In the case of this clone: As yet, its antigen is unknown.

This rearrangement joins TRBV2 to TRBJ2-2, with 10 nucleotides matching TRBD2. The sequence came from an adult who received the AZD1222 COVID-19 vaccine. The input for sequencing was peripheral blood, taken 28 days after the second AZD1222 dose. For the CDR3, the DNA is TGTGCCAGCAGTGGGACTAGCGGTGCCACCGGGGAGCTGTTTTTT. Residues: CASSGTSGATGELFF.